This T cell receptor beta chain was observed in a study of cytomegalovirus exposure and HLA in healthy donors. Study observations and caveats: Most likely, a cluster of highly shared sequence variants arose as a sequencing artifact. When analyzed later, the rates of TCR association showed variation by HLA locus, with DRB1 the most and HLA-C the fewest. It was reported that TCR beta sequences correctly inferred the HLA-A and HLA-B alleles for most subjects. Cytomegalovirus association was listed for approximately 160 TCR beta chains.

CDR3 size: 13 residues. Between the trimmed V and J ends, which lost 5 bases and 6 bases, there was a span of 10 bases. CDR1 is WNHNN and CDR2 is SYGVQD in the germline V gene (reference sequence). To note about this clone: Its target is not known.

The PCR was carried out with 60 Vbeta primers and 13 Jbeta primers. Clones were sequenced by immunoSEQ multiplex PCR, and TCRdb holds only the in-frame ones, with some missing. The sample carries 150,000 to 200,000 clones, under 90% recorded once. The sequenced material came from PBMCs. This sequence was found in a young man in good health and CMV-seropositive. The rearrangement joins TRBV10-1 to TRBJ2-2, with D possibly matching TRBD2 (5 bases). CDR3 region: CASSTEVAGELFF. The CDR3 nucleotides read TGCGCCAGCAGTACGGAGGTCGCCGGGGAGCTGTTTTTT.